This T cell receptor beta chain originates from a study of Graves' ophthalmopathy and Graves' hyperthyroidism. Researchers took RNA transcripts and amplified TCR beta CDR3 regions from them. First-round RT-PCR relied on HTBI primers, and a second-round multiplex PCR came next. Using its own MiXCR run on the multiplex PCR reads, TCRdb lists one record per CDR3 protein. Seen here are about 620,000 distinct CDR3 sequences, about 20% observed once, and the top ten hold roughly 6.9%. About this clonotype itself: Its antigen is currently unknown. Given a much more abundant clone one base away, this may be a read error.

V trimming: 2 bases; J trimming: 1 base; junction bases outside the gene matches: 2. CDR3 size: 14 residues. Exclusion applied to patients with other autoimmune diseases, uncontrolled infections, pregnancy or lactation. Clinical symptoms, serum thyroxine, TRAb, thyroid ultrasound and orbital computed tomography were relied on for diagnosis. General study results and limits: For predicting ophthalmopathy progression, the model had around 64% sensitivity and approximately 77% specificity. Ophthalmopathy versus stable hyperthyroidism: 13-signature model gave 85% to 90% sensitivity, 70% to 83% specificity.

The specimen sequenced was peripheral blood. This TCR came from a woman between 18 and 30 years old with stable Graves' hyperthyroidism. Some clones in this sample may be carry-over from other donors' samples. The J gene is TRBJ2-7, the V gene TRBV12-3 or TRBV12-4; 7 bases match TRBD1. The CDR3, as DNA: TGTGCCAGCAGTTTATGGGACAGATCCTACGAGCAGTACTTC. Translation: CASSLWDRSYEQYF.